This T cell receptor beta chain originates from a study of T cells in Graves' hyperthyroidism and ophthalmopathy. Overall study findings and caveats: Most thyroid clonotypes expanded above 0.001 were also detected in blood.

It was uncontrolled infection, other autoimmune disease, pregnancy or lactation that excluded patients. On this clonotype: Its cognate antigen is unknown. With a much larger clone just one base away, this may be a read error.

Regions amplified from RNA transcripts were the TCR beta CDR3 regions. Researchers ran a first-round RT-PCR on the TCR CDR3 using the HTBI primer set. MiXCR, run by TCRdb on the multiplex PCR reads, gives a single entry per CDR3 protein. Of around 380,000 distinct CDR3 sequences in the sample, roughly 13% were seen once. The TCR originated in a man aged 25-45 years with Graves' hyperthyroidism that later progressed to Graves' ophthalmopathy. The sequencing sample was made of blood.

The CDR3 loop is CASRELQGSGENTIYF. Here the CDR3 DNA reads TGTGCCAGCAGGGAACTCCAGGGGAGCGGCGAAAACACCATATATTTT. The chain is built from TRBV6-1 and TRBJ1-3; tentatively, D is TRBD1 (6 bases). Germline assignment: CDR1 MNHNS and CDR2 SASEGT. V lost 6 bases, J lost 6 bases, and 21 bases lay in between. The CDR3 contains 16 residues.